Detailed here is one TCR beta chain. This specimen belongs to a study of technical replicates of blood from a handful of donors. CDR1 and CDR2 from the germline V gene are MNHEY and SMNVEV (reference sequence). V gave up 3 bases and J gave up 0 bases, with 8 bases separating them. CDR3 length equals 15 residues. Only in-frame clones appear in the TCRdb table, and some are missing; sequencing was by immunoSEQ multiplex PCR. The sample shows roughly 90,000 clones, around 96% of them seen only once. Material: T cells isolated from PBMCs. The receptor was derived from a human donor in good health. The chain employs TRBV27 and TRBJ2-2; tentative D call: TRBD1 (5 bases). The CDR3 loop reads CASSFSRANTGELFF. Written as DNA, the CDR3 is TGTGCCAGCAGTTTCTCCAGGGCGAACACCGGGGAGCTGTTTTTT.